The 8 T cell receptor beta chains listed next were all sequenced from one sample in a study of CD8 T cells in Susac syndrome. Random hexamers were used to reverse transcribe an amount of about 0.45 to 1 ug RNA. TCRdb re-derived calls from the immunoSEQ multiplex PCR reads in MiXCR, one entry per CDR3 protein. The table records fewer than 35,000 distinct CDR3 sequences, roughly 92% of them present only once. The specimen was CD8+ T cells from PBMCs. These receptors all stem from a human donor in good health.

The V and J genes are TRBV18 and TRBJ2-5; TRBD1 might be the D (7 bases). The CDR3 has 16 residues. The germline V gene has CDR1 KGHSH and CDR2 LQKENI. V was pared by 0 bases and J by 2 bases, with 13 bases between. CDR3 loop: CASSPPGGQPQETQYF. In DNA form, the CDR3 reads TGTGCCAGCTCACCACCGGGGGGACAGCCTCAAGAGACCCAGTACTTC.

The V and J genes are TRBV10-3 and TRBJ2-7, with D perhaps TRBD1 or TRBD2 (5 bases each). Looked up from germline, CDR1 is ENHRY and CDR2 is SYGVKD. The CDR3 covers 16 residues. The V end lost 4 bases, the J end lost 0 bases, and 16 bases lay between the germline ends. CDR3 nucleotide sequence: TGTGCCATCAGTGGGGGACGGACCGCTTACTCCTACGAGCAGTACTTC. The encoded protein is CAISGGRTAYSYEQYF.

Note on this clonotype: An end of the junction does not agree with germline; a read error may underlie this. The chain's CDR3 is CASSERSGGTPAF. CDR3 sequence (DNA): TGCGCCAGCAGTGAGCGGAGCGGGGGCACTCCTGCCTTC. This sequence joins TRBV10-2 and TRBJ2-1; 8 bases map to TRBD2. The CDR3 is 13 amino acids. The V gene's germline CDR1 is WSHSY and CDR2 SAAADI.

The rearrangement joins TRBV12-3 or TRBV12-4 to TRBJ1-1; D ambiguous. V was pared by 6 bases and J by 5 bases, with 13 bases between. CDR3 size: 13 residues. The chain's CDR3 is CASSHRSPTEAFF. In DNA form, the CDR3 reads TGTGCCAGCAGCCACCGGAGTCCGACTGAAGCTTTCTTT.

This chain joins TRBV4-1 and TRBJ1-1; TRBD1 matches 9 bases. The J segment lost 0 bases and the V segment lost 4 bases, leaving 3 bases of the junction unmatched. The CDR3 spans 15 residues. CDR1 is MGHRA and CDR2 is YSYEKL in the germline V gene. This CDR3 reads CASSPRTGVNTEAFF. CDR3 DNA sequence: TGCGCCAGCAGCCCCCGGACAGGGGTGAACACTGAAGCTTTCTTT.

The chain combines TRBV6-1 with TRBJ1-2; D gene unclear. Germline V gene sequence: CDR1 MNHNS, CDR2 SASEGT. The V end lost 1 base, the J end lost 7 bases, and 10 bases lay between the germline ends. The length of the CDR3 is 13 residues. In DNA, the CDR3 is TGTGCCAGCAGTGAAGGAGAAGTTTTTGGCTACACCTTC. Amino acid sequence: CASSEGEVFGYTF.

This chain connects TRBV7-2 to TRBJ1-1; no definite D call. Trimming shortened V by 2 bases and J by 4 bases, and 8 bases separated the two germline ends. Germline lookup yields CDR1 SGHTA and CDR2 FQGNSA. The CDR3 consists of 13 residues. CDR3 DNA sequence: TGTGCCAGCAGCTTATGGAGGAGCACTGAAGCTTTCTTT. Its protein is CASSLWRSTEAFF.

J is TRBJ1-1 and V is TRBV7-8; tentative D call: TRBD1 (5 bases). The germline CDR1 and CDR2 sequences are SGHVS and FQNEAQ. This CDR3 region has 16 residues. The V gene lost 4 bases and the J gene lost 0 bases, with 15 bases spanning the gap. The CDR3 DNA reads as TGTGCCAGCAGCTCTTTAGAGAGGGGAATGAACACTGAAGCTTTCTTT. It codes for CASSSLERGMNTEAFF.